Listed below are T cell receptor beta chains from one sample, sequenced in a study of blood T cell repertoires in COVID-19. Clones were sequenced by immunoSEQ multiplex PCR, and TCRdb holds only the in-frame ones, with some missing. The sample has approximately 180,000 clones, 80% to 90% seen once. The specimen was peripheral blood. These receptor sequences come from a woman aged 45 to 65 with acute or convalescent COVID-19. Each CDR3 is given with its conserved first and last residue. The order of the fields is CDR3 DNA, CDR3 protein, D gene, J gene, clone size, V gene. D genes are given only for firm matches. Expanded clones are given a class, and other clones once, few, many or no size at all.

DNA: TGCAGTGCTAGTCACGGTAGCGGGAGGGGGAGGGGCTACAATGAGCAGTTCTTC
CDR3: CSASHGSGRGRGYNEQFF
D: TRBD2
J: TRBJ2-1
size: .
V: TRBV20-1

DNA: TGTGCCAGCAGCCCTGGAGGTACGGGTCAGCCCCAGCATTTT
CDR3: CASSPGGTGQPQHF
D: .
J: TRBJ1-5
size: .
V: TRBV9

DNA: TGTGCCTGGAGCGTGACGGGACAGGGGAGCTATGGCTACACCTTC
CDR3: CAWSVTGQGSYGYTF
D: TRBD1
J: TRBJ1-2
size: once
V: TRBV30

DNA: TGTGCTAGTGGTTTGGGGACAGGGGGCAGTCAGCCCCAGCATTTT
CDR3: CASGLGTGGSQPQHF
D: TRBD1
J: TRBJ1-5
size: .
V: TRBV12-5

DNA: TGTGCCAGCAGTCAAAGCCGGGACAGGGGAGCCTCTGGAAACACCATATATTTT
CDR3: CASSQSRDRGASGNTIYF
D: TRBD1
J: TRBJ1-3
size: .
V: TRBV6-2/TRBV6-3

DNA: TGTGCCTTCCTACCCGGGACAGGGGCCTACGAGCAGTACTTC
CDR3: CAFLPGTGAYEQYF
D: TRBD1
J: TRBJ2-7
size: .
V: TRBV30

DNA: TGTGCCAGCTCACACTCGTCGGGGATTTACAATGAGCAGTTCTTC
CDR3: CASSHSSGIYNEQFF
D: .
J: TRBJ2-1
size: .
V: TRBV18

DNA: TGTGCCAGCACCAAGATGGGGGGACAAGAGACCCAGTACTTC
CDR3: CASTKMGGQETQYF
D: .
J: TRBJ2-5
size: .
V: TRBV7-6

DNA: TGTGCCAGTAGTATAACATCCCTAGCGGGAGGGCCGTCTGGAGATACGCAGTATTTT
CDR3: CASSITSLAGGPSGDTQYF
D: TRBD2
J: TRBJ2-3
size: .
V: TRBV19

DNA: TGCGCCAGCACCCCTAGTGGAGACTATGGCTACACCTTC
CDR3: CASTPSGDYGYTF
D: .
J: TRBJ1-2
size: .
V: TRBV5-1

DNA: TGTGCCAGTAGCCGGGACTACCTCGCCGTGAATGAGCAGTTCTTC
CDR3: CASSRDYLAVNEQFF
D: TRBD2
J: TRBJ2-1
size: .
V: TRBV19

DNA: TGTGCCAGCAGGCTTACAGTGAATCAGCCCCAGCATTTT
CDR3: CASRLTVNQPQHF
D: .
J: TRBJ1-5
size: .
V: TRBV12-3/TRBV12-4

DNA: TGTGCCAGCAGCTCCCTAGGACAGGGGGCCTCTCGAGCTTTCTTT
CDR3: CASSSLGQGASRAFF
D: TRBD1
J: TRBJ1-1
size: few
V: TRBV11-3

DNA: TGTGCCAGCAGCCAGTACGGGAATAATGAAAAACTGTTTTTT
CDR3: CASSQYGNNEKLFF
D: .
J: TRBJ1-4
size: .
V: TRBV3-1/TRBV3-2

DNA: TGTGCCAGCAGCTTGGCTCCGAGGCCCGAGCAGTACTTC
CDR3: CASSLAPRPEQYF
D: .
J: TRBJ2-7
size: .
V: TRBV5-4

DNA: TGTGCCAGCAGTTACTCTTCAGGAGGCTACACCTTC
CDR3: CASSYSSGGYTF
D: .
J: TRBJ1-2
size: .
V: TRBV6-2/TRBV6-3

DNA: TGTGCCAGTAGTGCTGACAGCTTTAACTATGGCTACACCTTC
CDR3: CASSADSFNYGYTF
D: .
J: TRBJ1-2
size: .
V: TRBV19

DNA: TGCAGTGCTAGAGCAGGCACCCAGTACTTC
CDR3: CSARAGTQYF
D: .
J: TRBJ2-5
size: few
V: TRBV20-1

DNA: TGTGCCAGCAGCTTACTAGGGGGCAATCAGCCCCAGCATTTT
CDR3: CASSLLGGNQPQHF
D: .
J: TRBJ1-5
size: .
V: TRBV7-2

DNA: TGTGCCATCAGTGAGCCCGGAGGGCAAGAAAAACTGTTTTTT
CDR3: CAISEPGGQEKLFF
D: .
J: TRBJ1-4
size: .
V: TRBV10-3

DNA: TGTGCCATCAGTGAGTCGTCTAGCGGGCCGCGTGAGCAGTTCTTC
CDR3: CAISESSSGPREQFF
D: TRBD2
J: TRBJ2-1
size: once
V: TRBV10-3

DNA: TGTGCCAGCGGGCGGACAGGGAGGGGTGAAAAACTGTTTTTT
CDR3: CASGRTGRGEKLFF
D: TRBD1
J: TRBJ1-4
size: once
V: TRBV2

DNA: TGTGCCATCAGTGAGTCGAGACTCAGAGAAAAACTGTTTTTT
CDR3: CAISESRLREKLFF
D: .
J: TRBJ1-4
size: .
V: TRBV10-3

DNA: TGTGCCACCAGCAGTGGGTCATTGTGGGGACAGGGGGGGAATGAGCAGTTCTTC
CDR3: CATSSGSLWGQGGNEQFF
D: TRBD1
J: TRBJ2-1
size: .
V: TRBV15

DNA: TGTGCCAGCAGCCAAACAGGGAACTCTGGAAACACCATATATTTT
CDR3: CASSQTGNSGNTIYF
D: .
J: TRBJ1-3
size: .
V: TRBV3-1/TRBV3-2

DNA: TGTGCCAGCAGCAAAGGGGCGGGGGCGTACGAGCAGTACTTC
CDR3: CASSKGAGAYEQYF
D: .
J: TRBJ2-7
size: .
V: TRBV21-1

DNA: TGTGCCTTCGGGACAGGGAGTAAGGGAACTAATGAAAAACTGTTTTTT
CDR3: CAFGTGSKGTNEKLFF
D: TRBD1
J: TRBJ1-4
size: .
V: TRBV15

DNA: TGCGCCAGCACCCGGGTAGCTCTTAACTCCTACAATGAGCAGTTCTTC
CDR3: CASTRVALNSYNEQFF
D: .
J: TRBJ2-1
size: .
V: TRBV4-1

DNA: TGTGCCAGCTCACCAGTCGCCTACACAGATACGCAGTATTTT
CDR3: CASSPVAYTDTQYF
D: .
J: TRBJ2-3
size: .
V: TRBV18

DNA: TGTGCCAGCAGCCTCGCCTCGGGGACTGAAGCTTTCTTT
CDR3: CASSLASGTEAFF
D: .
J: TRBJ1-1
size: once
V: TRBV5-8

DNA: TGTGCCAGCAGCCGGGGACAGAACTATGGCTACACCTTC
CDR3: CASSRGQNYGYTF
D: TRBD1
J: TRBJ1-2
size: .
V: TRBV7-9

DNA: TGTGCCAGCACACAATTGGGAGGAATGAGTGAAAAACTGTTTTTT
CDR3: CASTQLGGMSEKLFF
D: .
J: TRBJ1-4
size: .
V: TRBV6-5

DNA: TGCACCAGCAGCCAAGTTCCCCGGGAGGGTGCAGACACCATATATTTT
CDR3: CTSSQVPREGADTIYF
D: .
J: TRBJ1-3
size: .
V: TRBV1

DNA: TGTGCCAGCAGCCACGCCGACAGGGTTGGCTATGGCTACACCTTC
CDR3: CASSHADRVGYGYTF
D: TRBD1
J: TRBJ1-2
size: few
V: TRBV3-1/TRBV3-2

DNA: TGTGCCAGCTCACGGACATTTCAGGGGACCTACGAGCAGTACTTC
CDR3: CASSRTFQGTYEQYF
D: .
J: TRBJ2-7
size: once
V: TRBV18

DNA: TGCAGCTTGGGGGACATCTATGGCTACACCTTC
CDR3: CSLGDIYGYTF
D: .
J: TRBJ1-2
size: .
V: TRBV29-1

DNA: TGCGCCAGCAGCCCCCACTTAACTAATGAAAAACTGTTTTTT
CDR3: CASSPHLTNEKLFF
D: .
J: TRBJ1-4
size: medium-sized
V: TRBV4-3

DNA: TGCGCCAGCAGCTTGGGAGATAGGGGGGGCTATGGCTACACCTTC
CDR3: CASSLGDRGGYGYTF
D: .
J: TRBJ1-2
size: .
V: TRBV5-1

DNA: TGCGCCAGCAGTCCGCTAGGGGCATACTCTTCTAACTATGGCTACACCTTC
CDR3: CASSPLGAYSSNYGYTF
D: .
J: TRBJ1-2
size: .
V: TRBV5-1

DNA: TGTGCCAGCAGTACCCCCAGCTACGAGCAGTACTTC
CDR3: CASSTPSYEQYF
D: .
J: TRBJ2-7
size: .
V: TRBV6-2/TRBV6-3

DNA: TGTGCCAGCAGCCCAGAACAGGGGGGGAACTATGGCTACACCTTC
CDR3: CASSPEQGGNYGYTF
D: TRBD1
J: TRBJ1-2
size: few
V: TRBV7-2

DNA: TGTGCCACCAGCAGAGCAGGGGGCGCTTACAATGAGCAGTTCTTC
CDR3: CATSRAGGAYNEQFF
D: TRBD1
J: TRBJ2-1
size: .
V: TRBV15

DNA: TGTGCCAGCAGCTTTCTAGCGGGAGGGCTGATCGTGAAGACCCAGTACTTC
CDR3: CASSFLAGGLIVKTQYF
D: TRBD2
J: TRBJ2-5
size: .
V: TRBV7-8

DNA: TGTGCCAGCAGCTTAGGGGGACTCCTGGGCACTGAAGCTTTCTTT
CDR3: CASSLGGLLGTEAFF
D: .
J: TRBJ1-1
size: .
V: TRBV7-2

DNA: TGTGCCAGCACCCCTCGGGAGGCGACTGAAGCTTTCTTT
CDR3: CASTPREATEAFF
D: .
J: TRBJ1-1
size: once
V: TRBV12-3/TRBV12-4

DNA: TGTGCCAGCAGTTACTCCGGACAGGGCCTGAAGGAAAAACTGTTTTTT
CDR3: CASSYSGQGLKEKLFF
D: TRBD1
J: TRBJ1-4
size: .
V: TRBV6-2/TRBV6-3

DNA: TGTGCCAGCAGTGACCTGTCTAGCCTTTCCTACGAGCAGTACTTC
CDR3: CASSDLSSLSYEQYF
D: .
J: TRBJ2-7
size: .
V: TRBV27

DNA: TGTGCCAGCAGCTTGGGACAGGGGGCACCTGGAAACACCATATATTTT
CDR3: CASSLGQGAPGNTIYF
D: TRBD1
J: TRBJ1-3
size: .
V: TRBV5-8

DNA: TGTGCCAGCAGCTTAGGACAGGGAGGACCCTCCTACGAGCAGTACTTC
CDR3: CASSLGQGGPSYEQYF
D: TRBD1
J: TRBJ2-7
size: once
V: TRBV27

DNA: TGCAGCGTTGAAGGGACTAGCGGGTCCTACGAGCAGTACTTC
CDR3: CSVEGTSGSYEQYF
D: TRBD2
J: TRBJ2-7
size: .
V: TRBV29-1